This T cell receptor beta chain originates from a study of blood T cell repertoires in COVID-19. The CDR3 covers 15 residues. Looked up from germline, CDR1 is SGHRS and CDR2 is YFSETQ. J gave up 5 bases and V 2 bases, and 6 bases lay outside the gene matches. Produced via immunoSEQ multiplex PCR; TCRdb's table is partial and in-frame only. The sample shows over 85,000 clones, more than 85% of them seen only once. This clonotype was sampled from a man between 50 and 59 years old with active or convalescent COVID-19. The sample taken for sequencing was peripheral blood. The chain employs TRBV5-1 and TRBJ1-4; 7 bases fit TRBD1. CDR3: CASSFWTGSNEKLFF. The CDR3 nucleotides read TGCGCCAGCAGCTTTTGGACAGGATCAAATGAAAAACTGTTTTTT.